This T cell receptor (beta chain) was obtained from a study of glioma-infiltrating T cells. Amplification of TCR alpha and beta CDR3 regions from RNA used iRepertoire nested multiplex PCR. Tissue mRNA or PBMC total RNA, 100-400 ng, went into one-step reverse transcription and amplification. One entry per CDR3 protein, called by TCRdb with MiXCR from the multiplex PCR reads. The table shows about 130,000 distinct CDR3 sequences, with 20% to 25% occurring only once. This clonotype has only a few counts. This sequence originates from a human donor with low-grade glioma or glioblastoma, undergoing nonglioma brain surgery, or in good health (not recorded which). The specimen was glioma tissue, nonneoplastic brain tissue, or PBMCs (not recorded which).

In nucleotides, the CDR3 is TGTGCCAGCAGACAGGGGGCGAGAGCTTTCTTT. Its protein product is CASRQGARAFF. This sequence joins TRBV5-4 and TRBJ1-1, with 9 bases identical to TRBD1. With 5 bases clipped from V and 10 bases from J, the junction kept 3 bases outside the gene matches. The CDR3 extends over 11 amino acids. In germline, CDR1 is SGHNT, CDR2 YYREEE (reference sequence).